The following is a T cell receptor beta chain sequence with its context. This entry comes from a study of blood T cell repertoires in COVID-19. Assay: immunoSEQ multiplex PCR; the TCRdb copy retains only in-frame clones and omits some. This sample has roughly 110,000 clones, with around 90% found just once. Germline-derived CDR1 and CDR2 are GTSNPN and SVGIG (reference sequence). J lost 6 bases, V lost 2 bases, and 4 bases had no gene match. This CDR3 is built from 12 residues. The chain carries TRBV30 and TRBJ2-7; 7 nucleotides line up with TRBD2. The clonotype comes from a woman in her forties or fifties with acute or convalescent COVID-19. Sequencing was done on a sample of peripheral blood. CDR3 amino acids: CAWSPGEGEQYF. The CDR3 DNA is TGTGCCTGGAGTCCTGGGGAGGGCGAGCAGTACTTC. Full variable domain (remainder filled in from reference TRBV30 and TRBJ2-7): SQTIHQWPATLVQPVGSPLSLECTVEGTSNPNLYWYRQAAGRGLQLLFYSVGIGQISSEVPQNLSASRPQDRQFILSSKKLLLSDSGFYLCAWSPGEGEQYFGPGTRLTVT.